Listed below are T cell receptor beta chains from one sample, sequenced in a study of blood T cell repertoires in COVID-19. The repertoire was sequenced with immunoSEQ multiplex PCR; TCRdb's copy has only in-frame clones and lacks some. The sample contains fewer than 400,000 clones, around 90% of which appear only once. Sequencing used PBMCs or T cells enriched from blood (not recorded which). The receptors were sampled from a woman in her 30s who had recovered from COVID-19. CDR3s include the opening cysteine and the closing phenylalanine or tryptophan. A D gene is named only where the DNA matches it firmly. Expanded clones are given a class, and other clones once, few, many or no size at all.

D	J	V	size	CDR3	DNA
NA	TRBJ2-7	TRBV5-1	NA	CASSLDGTPFIYF	TGCGCCAGCAGCTTGGACGGGACTCCCTTTATCTACTTC
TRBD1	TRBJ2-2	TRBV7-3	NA	CASRLGSGGTGELFF	TGTGCCAGCAGGCTGGGCTCAGGGGGCACCGGGGAGCTGTTTTTT
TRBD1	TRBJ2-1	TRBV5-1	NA	CASSLDGTGDEQFF	TGCGCCAGCAGCTTGGACGGGACAGGGGATGAGCAGTTCTTC
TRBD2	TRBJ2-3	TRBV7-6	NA	CASSLGGLAGAGDTQYF	TGTGCCAGCAGCTTAGGCGGACTAGCGGGAGCTGGAGATACGCAGTATTTT
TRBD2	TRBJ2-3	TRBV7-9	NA	CASSLPAGGLDTQYF	TGTGCCAGCAGCTTACCAGCGGGAGGTTTGGATACGCAGTATTTT
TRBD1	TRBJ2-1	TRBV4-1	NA	CASSLDRARSNEQFF	TGCGCCAGCAGCCTGGACAGGGCGAGAAGCAATGAGCAGTTCTTC
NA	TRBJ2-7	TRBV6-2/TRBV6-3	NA	CASSYGSEQYF	TGTGCCAGCAGTTACGGCTCCGAGCAGTACTTC
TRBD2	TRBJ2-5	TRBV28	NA	CASWGGSQETQYF	TGTGCCAGTTGGGGGGGAAGCCAAGAGACCCAGTACTTC
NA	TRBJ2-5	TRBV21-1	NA	CASSKGAGQETQYF	TGTGCCAGCAGCAAAGGGGCTGGCCAAGAGACCCAGTACTTC
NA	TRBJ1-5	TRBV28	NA	CASGGGFNQPQHF	TGTGCCAGCGGTGGAGGATTCAATCAGCCCCAGCATTTT
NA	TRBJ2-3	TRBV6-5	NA	CASSSIRDTDTQYF	TGTGCCAGCAGTTCCATCAGGGACACAGATACGCAGTATTTT
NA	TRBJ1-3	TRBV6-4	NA	CAIDGQKSRSGNTIYF	TGTGCCATCGACGGACAGAAGAGCCGCTCTGGAAACACCATATATTTT
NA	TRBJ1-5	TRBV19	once	CASSAGTVVNQPQHF	TGTGCCAGTAGTGCGGGGACCGTAGTCAATCAGCCCCAGCATTTT
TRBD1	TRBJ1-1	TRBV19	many	CASKRQGFEGAEAFF	TGTGCCTCAAAGAGACAGGGCTTTGAGGGGGCTGAAGCTTTCTTT
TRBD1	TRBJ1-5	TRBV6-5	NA	CASTPGQGNNQPQHF	TGTGCCAGCACCCCGGGACAGGGCAACAATCAGCCCCAGCATTTT
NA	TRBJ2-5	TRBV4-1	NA	CASSMGGPETQYF	TGCGCCAGCAGCATGGGGGGACCAGAGACCCAGTACTTC
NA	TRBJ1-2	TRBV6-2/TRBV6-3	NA	CASSYDGNVGYGYTF	TGTGCCAGCAGTTACGACGGGAATGTGGGCTATGGCTACACCTTC
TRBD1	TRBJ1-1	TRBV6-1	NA	CASSEGQGGWTEAFF	TGTGCCAGCAGTGAGGGACAGGGTGGATGGACTGAAGCTTTCTTT
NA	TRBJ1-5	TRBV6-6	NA	CASSYGMLGGNQPQHF	TGTGCCAGCAGTTACGGTATGTTAGGGGGTAATCAGCCCCAGCATTTT
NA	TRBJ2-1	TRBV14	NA	CASSLYDDTGFEQFF	TGTGCCAGCAGCCTATACGACGACACGGGGTTCGAGCAGTTCTTC
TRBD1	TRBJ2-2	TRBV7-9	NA	CASSLSGGFDTGELFF	TGTGCCAGCAGCTTGTCAGGGGGCTTCGACACCGGGGAGCTGTTTTTT
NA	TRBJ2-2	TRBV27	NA	CASGSMTGELFF	TGTGCCAGCGGTAGTATGACCGGGGAGCTGTTTTTT
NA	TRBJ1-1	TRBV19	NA	CASTLHFKGVTEAFF	TGTGCCAGTACCCTTCATTTTAAGGGGGTCACTGAAGCTTTCTTT
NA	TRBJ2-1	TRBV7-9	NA	CASSSRNMRGNEQFF	TGTGCCAGCAGTTCGCGGAACATGAGGGGGAATGAGCAGTTCTTC
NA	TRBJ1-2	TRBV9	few	CASSGYRDDGYGYTF	TGTGCCAGCAGCGGATACAGGGATGATGGCTATGGCTACACCTTC